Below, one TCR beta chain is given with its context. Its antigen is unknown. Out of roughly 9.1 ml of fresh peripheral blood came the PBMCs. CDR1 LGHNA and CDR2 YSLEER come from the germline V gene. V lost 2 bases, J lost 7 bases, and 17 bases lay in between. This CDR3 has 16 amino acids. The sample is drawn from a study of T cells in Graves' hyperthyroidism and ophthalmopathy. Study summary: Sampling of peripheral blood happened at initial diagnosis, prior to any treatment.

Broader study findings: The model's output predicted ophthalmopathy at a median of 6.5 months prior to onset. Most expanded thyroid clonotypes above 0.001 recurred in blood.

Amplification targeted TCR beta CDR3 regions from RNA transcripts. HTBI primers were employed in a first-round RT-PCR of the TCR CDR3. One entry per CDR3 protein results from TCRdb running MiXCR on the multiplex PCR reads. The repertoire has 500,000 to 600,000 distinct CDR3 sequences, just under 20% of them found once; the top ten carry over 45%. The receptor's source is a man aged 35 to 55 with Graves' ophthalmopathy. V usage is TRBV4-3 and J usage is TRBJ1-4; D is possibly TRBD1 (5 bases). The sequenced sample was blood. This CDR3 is CASSQRLRGEREKLFF. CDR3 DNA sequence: TGCGCCAGCAGCCAAAGATTAAGGGGAGAGCGTGAAAAACTGTTTTTT.